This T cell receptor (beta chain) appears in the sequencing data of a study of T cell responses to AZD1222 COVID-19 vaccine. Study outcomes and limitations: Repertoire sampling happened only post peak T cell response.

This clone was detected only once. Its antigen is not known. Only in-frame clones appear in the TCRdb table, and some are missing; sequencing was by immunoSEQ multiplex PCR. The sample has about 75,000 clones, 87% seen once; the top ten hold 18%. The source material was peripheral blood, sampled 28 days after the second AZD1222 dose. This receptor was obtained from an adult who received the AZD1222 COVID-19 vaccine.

As DNA, the CDR3 is TGTGCCAGCAGTTACCGCCTAGCGGAAGATACGCAGTATTTT. Amino acids: CASSYRLAEDTQYF. The J gene is TRBJ2-3, the V gene TRBV6-2 or TRBV6-3, with TRBD2 identical over 7 bases. The V and J ends lost 2 bases and 5 bases, in that order; junction bases with no gene match: 4. CDR1 and CDR2 from the germline V gene are MNHEY and SVGEGT. CDR3 size: 14 residues.